This T cell receptor (beta chain) was captured by sequencing in a study of Graves' ophthalmopathy and Graves' hyperthyroidism. The sample holds many counts of this clonotype. Its antigen is unknown. Study conclusions and caveats: Blood also contained most of the expanded thyroid clonotypes above 0.001 frequency.

Moderate-to-severe activity, CAS ≥3, NOSPECS ≥4 and duration under 3 months were recorded for donors with ophthalmopathy. Additional autoimmune diseases, uncontrolled infections, pregnancy or lactation disqualified patients. Amplification from RNA transcripts yielded the TCR beta CDR3 regions. The first round was an RT-PCR with HTBI primers, and the second round was a multiplex PCR. TCRdb reanalysed the multiplex PCR reads using MiXCR and keeps one entry per CDR3 protein. The sample has 450,000 or so distinct CDR3 sequences, under 15% seen once. Germline CDR1 and CDR2: SGHVS and FQNEAQ. V shed 4 bases and J shed 1 base, with 13 bases lying between them. The CDR3 covers 15 residues.

J is TRBJ1-1 and V is TRBV7-8; D remains unclear. The sample taken for sequencing was blood. The receptor was derived from a woman aged 25 to 45 with Graves' ophthalmopathy. The CDR3 coding sequence is TGTGCCAGCAGCTATCGGACGGGCCCGAACACTGAAGCTTTCTTT. Translated, it gives CASSYRTGPNTEAFF. Looking up the rest from reference TRBV7-8 and TRBJ1-1 gives the full variable domain: GAGVSQSPRYKVAKRGQDVALRCDPISGHVSLFWYQQALGQGPEFLTYFQNEAQLDKSGLPSDRFFAERPEGSVSTLKIQRTQQEDSAVYLCASSYRTGPNTEAFFGQGTRLTVV.